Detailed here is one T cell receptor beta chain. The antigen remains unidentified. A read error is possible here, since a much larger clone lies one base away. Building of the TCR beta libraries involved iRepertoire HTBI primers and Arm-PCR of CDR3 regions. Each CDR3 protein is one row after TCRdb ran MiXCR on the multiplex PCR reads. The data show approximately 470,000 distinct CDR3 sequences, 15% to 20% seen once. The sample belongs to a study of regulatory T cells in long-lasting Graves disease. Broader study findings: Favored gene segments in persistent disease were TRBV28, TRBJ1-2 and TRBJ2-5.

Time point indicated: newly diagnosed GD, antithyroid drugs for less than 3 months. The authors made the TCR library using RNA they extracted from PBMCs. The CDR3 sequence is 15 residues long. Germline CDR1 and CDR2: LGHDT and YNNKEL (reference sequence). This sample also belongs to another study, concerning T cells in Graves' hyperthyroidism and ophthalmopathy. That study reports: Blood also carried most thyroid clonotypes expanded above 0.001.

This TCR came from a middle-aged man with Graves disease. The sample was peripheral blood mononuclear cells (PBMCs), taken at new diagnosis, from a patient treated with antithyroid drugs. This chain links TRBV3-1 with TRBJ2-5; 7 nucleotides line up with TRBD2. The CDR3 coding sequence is TGTGCCAGCAGCCAAGATCCCATCGCGCGGGAGACCCGGTACTTC. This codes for CASSQDPIARETRYF.